This section outlines one TCR beta chain sequence together with its context. Its antigen is as yet unknown. The data belong to a study of T cells in Graves' hyperthyroidism and ophthalmopathy. Study findings and constraints: Within blood appeared most thyroid clonotypes that had expanded above 0.001.

With 7 bases removed from V and 4 bases from J, the gap between germline ends came to 16 bases. Germline CDR1 and CDR2: MNHNS and SASEGT. This CDR3 is built from 14 residues. The CDR3 regions of TCR beta were amplified from RNA transcripts. Researchers ran a first-round RT-PCR on the TCR CDR3 using the HTBI primer set. TCRdb recomputed calls from the multiplex PCR reads with MiXCR, one row per CDR3 protein. The repertoire includes over 300,000 distinct CDR3 sequences, approximately 13% of them detected once, and approximately 10% sits in the top ten. This TCR was recovered from a woman aged 55-75 years with Graves' hyperthyroidism. The sequencing input was blood. The genes are TRBV6-1 and TRBJ1-2; tentative D call: TRBD1 (5 bases). The chain's CDR3 is CASTQTPGTYGYTF. The CDR3 DNA is TGTGCCAGCACCCAAACCCCGGGGACCTATGGCTACACCTTC.